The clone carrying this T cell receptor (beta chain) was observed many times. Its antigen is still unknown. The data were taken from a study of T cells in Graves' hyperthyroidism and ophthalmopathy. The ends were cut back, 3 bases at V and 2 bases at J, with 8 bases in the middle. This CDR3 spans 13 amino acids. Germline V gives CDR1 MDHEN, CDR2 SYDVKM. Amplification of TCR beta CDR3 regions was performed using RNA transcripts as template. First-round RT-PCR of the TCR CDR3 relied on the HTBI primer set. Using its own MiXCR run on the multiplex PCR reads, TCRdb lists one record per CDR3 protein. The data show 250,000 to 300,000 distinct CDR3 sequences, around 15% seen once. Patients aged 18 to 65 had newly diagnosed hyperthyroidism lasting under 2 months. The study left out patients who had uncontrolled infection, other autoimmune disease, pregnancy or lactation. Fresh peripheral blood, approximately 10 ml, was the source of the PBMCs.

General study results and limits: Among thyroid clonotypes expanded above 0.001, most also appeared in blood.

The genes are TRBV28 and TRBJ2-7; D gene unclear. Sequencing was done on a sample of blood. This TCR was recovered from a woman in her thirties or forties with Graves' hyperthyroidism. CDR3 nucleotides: TGTGCCAGCAGTTTTTCCCTTACCTACGAGCAGTACTTC. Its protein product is CASSFSLTYEQYF.